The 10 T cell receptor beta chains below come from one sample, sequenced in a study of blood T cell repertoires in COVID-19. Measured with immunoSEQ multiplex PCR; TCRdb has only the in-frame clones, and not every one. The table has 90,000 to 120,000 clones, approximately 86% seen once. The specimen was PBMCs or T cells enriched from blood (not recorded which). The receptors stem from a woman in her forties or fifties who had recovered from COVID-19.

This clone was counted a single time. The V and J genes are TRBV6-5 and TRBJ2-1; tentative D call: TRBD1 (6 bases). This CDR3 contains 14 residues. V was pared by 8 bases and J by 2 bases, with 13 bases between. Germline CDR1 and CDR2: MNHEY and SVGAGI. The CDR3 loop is CASPRDTAYNEQFF. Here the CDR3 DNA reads TGTGCCAGCCCAAGGGACACTGCCTACAATGAGCAGTTCTTC.

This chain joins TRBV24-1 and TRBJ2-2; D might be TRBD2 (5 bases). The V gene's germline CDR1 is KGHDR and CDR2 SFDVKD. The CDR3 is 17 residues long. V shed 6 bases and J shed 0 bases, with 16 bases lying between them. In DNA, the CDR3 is TGTGCCACCAGTTCGGGCCTCGGGATCGCGAACACCGGGGAGCTGTTTTTT. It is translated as CATSSGLGIANTGELFF.

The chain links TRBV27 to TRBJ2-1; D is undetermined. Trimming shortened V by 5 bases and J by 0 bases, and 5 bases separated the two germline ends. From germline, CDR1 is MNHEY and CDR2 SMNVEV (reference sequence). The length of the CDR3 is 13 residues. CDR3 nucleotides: TGTGCCAGCAGTCCCTTCTCCTACAATGAGCAGTTCTTC. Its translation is CASSPFSYNEQFF.

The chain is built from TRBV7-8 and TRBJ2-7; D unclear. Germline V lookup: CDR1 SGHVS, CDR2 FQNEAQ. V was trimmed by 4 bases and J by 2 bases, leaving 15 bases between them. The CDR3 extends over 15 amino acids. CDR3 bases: TGTGCCAGCAGCTCGCGCTACAGCCCGACCTACGAGCAGTACTTC. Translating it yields CASSSRYSPTYEQYF.

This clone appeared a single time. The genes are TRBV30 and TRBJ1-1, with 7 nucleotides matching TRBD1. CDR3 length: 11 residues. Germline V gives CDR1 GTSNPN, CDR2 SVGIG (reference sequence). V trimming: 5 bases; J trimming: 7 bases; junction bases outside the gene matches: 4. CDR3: CAWGDRIEAFF. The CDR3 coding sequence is TGTGCCTGGGGGGACAGAATTGAAGCTTTCTTT.

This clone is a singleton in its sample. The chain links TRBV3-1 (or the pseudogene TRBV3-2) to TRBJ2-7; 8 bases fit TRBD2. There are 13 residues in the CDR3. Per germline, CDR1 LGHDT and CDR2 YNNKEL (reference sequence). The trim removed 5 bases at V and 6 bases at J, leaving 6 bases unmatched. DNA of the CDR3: TGTGCCAGCAGCGCCTCGGGAGGGTCCGAGCAGTACTTC. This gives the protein CASSASGGSEQYF.

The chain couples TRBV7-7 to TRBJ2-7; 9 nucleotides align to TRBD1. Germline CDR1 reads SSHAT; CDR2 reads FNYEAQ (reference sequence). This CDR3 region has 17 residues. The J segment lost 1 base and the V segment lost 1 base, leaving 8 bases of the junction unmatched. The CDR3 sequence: CASSLGEPDRGSYEQYF. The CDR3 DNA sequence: TGTGCCAGCAGCTTAGGAGAGCCGGACAGGGGATCCTACGAGCAGTACTTC.

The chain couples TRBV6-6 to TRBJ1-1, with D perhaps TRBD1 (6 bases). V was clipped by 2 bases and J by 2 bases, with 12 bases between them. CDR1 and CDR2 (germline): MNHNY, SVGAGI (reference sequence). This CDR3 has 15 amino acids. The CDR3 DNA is TGTGCCAGCAGTTACGAGACAGGACGAAACACTGAAGCTTTCTTT. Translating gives CASSYETGRNTEAFF.

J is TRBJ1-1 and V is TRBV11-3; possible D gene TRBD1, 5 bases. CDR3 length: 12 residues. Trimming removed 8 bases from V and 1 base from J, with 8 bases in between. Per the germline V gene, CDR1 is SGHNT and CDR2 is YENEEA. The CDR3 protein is CASGHTNTEAFF. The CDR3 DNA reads TGTGCCAGCGGACATACGAACACTGAAGCTTTCTTT.

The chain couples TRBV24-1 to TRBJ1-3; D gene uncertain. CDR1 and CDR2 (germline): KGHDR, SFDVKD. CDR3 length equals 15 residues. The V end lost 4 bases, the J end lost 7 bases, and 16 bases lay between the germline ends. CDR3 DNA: TGTGCCACCAGTGACTCGACTAAGGACGAGAACACCATATATTTT. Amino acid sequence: CATSDSTKDENTIYF.